These 31 T cell receptor beta chains came from one sample sequenced in a study of blood T cell repertoires in COVID-19 (dated by TCRdb to about 2020). The method was the immunoSEQ multiplex PCR assay. Here the immuneACCESS table is served through TCRdb, limited to in-frame sequences with V and J called. Missing clones are a known gap in these copies; in checked studies unresolved V genes cover under half, and the rest lacks a known reason. The sample contains about 160,000 clones, 90% to 95% of them found a single time. The top ten constitute 3.5% to 5% of the sample. The sample taken for sequencing was peripheral blood. The receptors were sampled from a woman between 45 and 65 years old with acute or convalescent COVID-19.

The rearrangement links TRBV19 to TRBJ2-5, with D unresolved. V dropped 2 bases and J dropped 5 bases, with 9 bases sitting between them. This CDR3 comprises 13 residues. The germline CDR1 and CDR2 sequences are LNHDA and SQIVND (reference sequence). This CDR3 is CASSIRGWETQYF. CDR3 in DNA: TGTGCCAGTAGTATACGAGGTTGGGAGACCCAGTACTTC.

The rearrangement joins TRBV6-5 to TRBJ1-2, with unresolved D. CDR1 and CDR2 from the germline V gene are MNHEY and SVGAGI. The CDR3 has 13 amino acids. V was trimmed by 5 bases and J by 8 bases, leaving 15 bases between them. CDR3 amino acids: CASSPDSAGGYTF. CDR3 DNA: TGTGCCAGCAGTCCCGACTCCGCCGGGGGCTACACCTTC.

This chain uses TRBV7-9 with TRBJ2-3; D unclear. Trimming stripped 4 bases from V and 0 bases from J, with 11 bases between. The CDR3 covers 15 residues. The germline V gene has CDR1 SEHNR and CDR2 FQNEAQ (reference sequence). CDR3 in amino acids: CASSSVTSSTDTQYF. The CDR3 nucleotides read TGTGCCAGCAGCTCCGTTACATCTAGCACAGATACGCAGTATTTT.

The chain is built from TRBV3-1 (or the pseudogene TRBV3-2) and TRBJ1-2, with a tentative D call TRBD1 (5 bases). This CDR3 region has 15 residues. From germline, CDR1 is LGHDT and CDR2 YNNKEL (reference sequence). Trimming took off 4 bases at V and 4 bases at J, with 16 bases between the two ends. The CDR3 DNA is TGTGCCAGCAGCCCCCACAGGTCGACAGTCTATGGCTACACCTTC. It encodes CASSPHRSTVYGYTF.

The rearrangement links TRBV19 to TRBJ2-7, with D possibly being TRBD1 (8 bases). Germline V gene lookup returns CDR1 LNHDA and CDR2 SQIVND (reference sequence). The CDR3 extends over 13 amino acids. Trimming took 9 bases from V and 9 from J, leaving 21 bases between them. CDR3 nucleotide sequence: TGTGCCAGCACAGGGGGGGAAGGCGACGTGCAGTACTTC. It encodes CASTGGEGDVQYF.

The chain recombines TRBV4-1 with TRBJ1-3; 7 bases are shared with TRBD1. V was clipped by 0 bases and J by 4 bases; unmatched bases: 3. The germline gives CDR1 MGHRA, CDR2 YSYEKL. CDR3 size: 15 residues. The CDR3 region is CASSQDRTGGNTIYF. In DNA, the CDR3 is TGCGCCAGCAGCCAAGATAGGACAGGAGGAAACACCATATATTTT.

V is TRBV2 and J is TRBJ1-5, with D hard to call. Germline V gives CDR1 SNHLY, CDR2 FYNNEI. The ends were cut back, 5 bases at V and 5 bases at J, with 7 bases in the middle. This CDR3 region has 12 residues. CDR3 sequence: CASSHQDQPQHF. The CDR3 DNA sequence: TGTGCCAGCAGTCATCAGGATCAGCCCCAGCATTTT.

The chain couples TRBV27 to TRBJ1-6; D unresolved. The CDR3 runs to 14 residues. Germline V gives CDR1 MNHEY, CDR2 SMNVEV (reference sequence). Trimming cost V 5 bases and J 10 bases, with 15 bases left between them. CDR3 bases: TGTGCCAGCAGTCCCATGACATTGGCGTCACCCCTCCACTTT. Protein product: CASSPMTLASPLHF.

CDR3 amino acids: CASSLDTENYGYTF. The CDR3 nucleotides are TGTGCCAGCAGCTTAGACACAGAAAACTATGGCTACACCTTC. The chain links TRBV7-2 to TRBJ1-2; no clear D gene. V was shortened by 1 base and J by 2 bases, with 8 bases between the two germline ends. The CDR3 has 14 amino acids. Germline CDR1 SGHTA, CDR2 FQGNSA.

The chain recombines TRBV9 with TRBJ2-1, with 10 bases identical to TRBD2. CDR1 SGDLS and CDR2 YYNGEE come from the germline V gene. The trim removed 3 bases at V and 4 bases at J, leaving 4 bases unmatched. CDR3 length: 15 residues. The CDR3 DNA reads TGTGCCAGCAGCGCTGCTAGCGGGAGTTACAATGAGCAGTTCTTC. Residues: CASSAASGSYNEQFF.

This chain's CDR3 is CAWSSNSPLHF. The CDR3, as DNA: TGTGCCTGGAGTTCGAATTCACCCCTCCACTTT. This chain joins TRBV30 and TRBJ1-6; D unclear. Germline CDR1 GTSNPN, CDR2 SVGIG (reference sequence). The CDR3 contains 11 residues. Trimming stripped 2 bases from V and 7 bases from J, with 3 bases between.

J is TRBJ2-3 and V is TRBV6-5; a weak D match, TRBD1 (6 bases). CDR1 and CDR2 (germline): MNHEY, SVGAGI. With 7 bases removed from V and 1 base from J, the gap between germline ends came to 9 bases. This CDR3 contains 13 residues. The CDR3 nucleotides are TGTGCCAGCAACAGGGTGGGCACAGATACGCAGTATTTT. This sequence encodes CASNRVGTDTQYF.

The rearrangement joins TRBV5-1 to TRBJ2-7; D is possibly TRBD1 (5 bases). CDR3 size: 15 residues. Trimming removed 4 bases at V and 2 bases at J, with 16 bases between. Germline V gene data show CDR1 as SGHRS and CDR2 as YFSETQ. The DNA for the CDR3 is TGCGCCAGCAGCCTGGCAGGGATCATGACCTACGAGCAGTACTTC. Translation gives CASSLAGIMTYEQYF.

This clone has only one observation. The V and J genes are TRBV7-9 and TRBJ2-7, with 7 bases matching TRBD1. This CDR3 contains 15 residues. The junction had 9 bases not matched to a gene; V was cut back by 5 bases and J by 2 bases. CDR1 SEHNR and CDR2 FQNEAQ come from the germline V gene (reference sequence). The CDR3, as DNA: TGTGCCAGCAGCCCCGGGACAGTAGGAGCCTACGAGCAGTACTTC. Translated: CASSPGTVGAYEQYF.

The chain is built from TRBV21-1 and TRBJ1-2; the tabulated D call, TRBD1, remains unverified against the DNA. TRBV21-1 has pseudogene status. There are 15 residues in the CDR3. The CDR3 DNA follows: TGTGCCAGCAGCATACGGACAGGGCGCCACTATGGCTACACCTTC. Encoded protein: CASSIRTGRHYGYTF.

The table lists this clone with a few counts. J is TRBJ1-1 and V is TRBV7-8; no clear D. The germline V gene encodes CDR1 SGHVS and CDR2 FQNEAQ. The CDR3 covers 13 residues. Trimming cost V 0 bases and J 5 bases, with 7 bases left between them. The DNA of the CDR3 is TGTGCCAGCAGCTTAGCCAGGTTGACTGAAGCTTTCTTT. It specifies CASSLARLTEAFF.

The chain employs TRBV27 and TRBJ2-7; 7 positions match TRBD1. The V and J ends lost 6 bases and 3 bases, in that order; junction bases with no gene match: 8. This CDR3 region has 14 residues. Per the germline V gene, CDR1 is MNHEY and CDR2 is SMNVEV (reference sequence). CDR3 sequence: CASRRQGNDYEQYF. CDR3 nucleotide sequence: TGTGCCAGCAGACGACAGGGCAATGACTACGAGCAGTACTTC.

The chain uses TRBV7-3 and TRBJ1-1; D is unclear. The V gene lost 2 bases and the J gene lost 0 bases, with 7 bases spanning the gap. CDR1 and CDR2 from the germline V gene are SGHTA and FQGTGA. This CDR3 has 14 residues. DNA for the CDR3: TGTGCCAGCAGCTTAGGAGGGTTGAACACTGAAGCTTTCTTT. It translates to CASSLGGLNTEAFF.

The J gene is TRBJ1-1, the V gene TRBV5-4, with a tentative D call TRBD1 (6 bases). Trimming removed 0 bases from V and 3 bases from J, with 6 bases in between. Germline CDR1 reads SGHNT; CDR2 reads YYREEE (reference sequence). The CDR3 totals 13 residues. The CDR3: CASSLDRDTEAFF. For the CDR3, the DNA is TGTGCCAGCAGCTTGGACAGGGACACTGAAGCTTTCTTT.

The chain recombines TRBV6-6 with TRBJ2-7; D unresolved. The CDR3 length is 12 residues. V gave up 2 bases and J gave up 10 bases, with 12 bases separating them. From germline, CDR1 is MNHNY and CDR2 SVGAGI (reference sequence). CDR3 coding DNA: TGTGCCAGCAGTTACGCCCTCGCAGGCCAGTACTTC. Its translation is CASSYALAGQYF.

This clone came up a few times. CDR3: CASSLRQAYNSPLHF. The CDR3, as DNA: TGTGCCAGCAGCTTACGACAGGCCTATAATTCACCCCTCCACTTT. This chain links TRBV7-8 with TRBJ1-6; possible D gene TRBD1, 6 bases. From germline, CDR1 is SGHVS and CDR2 FQNEAQ. The V end lost 2 bases, the J end lost 2 bases, and 7 bases lay between the germline ends. The CDR3 is 15 amino acids. Using reference TRBV7-8 and TRBJ1-6 for the parts outside the CDR3, the full variable domain is GAGVSQSPRYKVAKRGQDVALRCDPISGHVSLFWYQQALGQGPEFLTYFQNEAQLDKSGLPSDRFFAERPEGSVSTLKIQRTQQEDSAVYLCASSLRQAYNSPLHFGNGTRLTVT.

This clone was picked up one time. The rearrangement links TRBV19 to TRBJ2-1; 9 bases are a match to TRBD1. CDR3 length: 14 amino acids. Germline assignment: CDR1 LNHDA and CDR2 SQIVND (reference sequence). V trimming: 4 bases; J trimming: 5 bases; junction bases outside the gene matches: 3. CDR3 sequence (DNA): TGTGCCAGTAGTAAAGGGGACAGGGACAATGAGCAGTTCTTC. Residues: CASSKGDRDNEQFF.

The chain employs TRBV27 and TRBJ2-7, with 9 positions matching TRBD1. Losses at the gene ends were 2 bases for V and 3 bases for J; bases not matched to a gene: 11. The CDR3 contains 17 residues. Germline-derived CDR1 and CDR2 are MNHEY and SMNVEV (reference sequence). CDR3 in amino acids: CASSLRHGTGYFYEQYF. The CDR3 coding sequence is TGTGCCAGCAGTTTACGCCACGGGACAGGGTATTTCTACGAGCAGTACTTC.

This rearrangement joins TRBV6-4 to TRBJ2-1; tentatively, D is TRBD2 (6 bases). In germline, CDR1 is MRHNA, CDR2 SNTAGT. The V and J ends lost 4 bases and 6 bases respectively, with 13 bases between them. This CDR3 spans 14 amino acids. CDR3 amino acids: CASSVIGGTNEQFF. CDR3 coding DNA: TGTGCCAGCAGTGTTATCGGGGGAACCAATGAGCAGTTCTTC.

V and J are TRBV7-8 and TRBJ2-6; D possibly corresponds to TRBD2 (5 bases). The CDR3 spans 18 residues. The germline V gene encodes CDR1 SGHVS and CDR2 FQNEAQ. The V end lost 2 bases, the J end lost 11 bases, and 25 bases lay between the germline ends. The CDR3 DNA reads TGTGCCAGCAGCTTACATCAGGCTCTCCGTCGGGGTAATGACGTCCTGACTTTC. Protein sequence: CASSLHQALRRGNDVLTF.

Remarks on this clone: Other DNA sequences in this specimen translate into the identical CDR3. The chain recombines TRBV20-1 with TRBJ1-5; 8 bases line up with TRBD1. V was pared by 3 bases and J by 4 bases, with 5 bases of the junction left unmatched. The CDR3 runs to 14 residues. Germline lookup yields CDR1 DFQATT and CDR2 SNEGSKA (reference sequence). CDR3 nucleotides: TGCAGTGCTAGTGGACAGGGCTTGAATCAGCCCCAGCATTTT. Translated, it gives CSASGQGLNQPQHF.

This chain joins TRBV29-1 and TRBJ1-4, with TRBD1 matching over 7 bases. V dropped 4 bases and J dropped 0; count of bases not matched to a gene: 5. The CDR3 is 15 residues long. Germline V gene data show CDR1 as SQVTM and CDR2 as ANQGSEA. The CDR3 protein is CSVGYRGATNEKLFF. As DNA, the CDR3 is TGCAGCGTTGGGTACAGGGGAGCAACTAATGAAAAACTGTTTTTT.

This chain links TRBV5-1 with TRBJ2-7; the D gene is possibly TRBD2 (5 bases). Trimming shortened V by 1 base and J by 5 bases, and 7 bases separated the two germline ends. The CDR3 has 12 residues. Germline CDR1 is SGHRS and CDR2 is YFSETQ. CDR3 sequence reads: CASSLSGNEQYF. The CDR3 region has the DNA TGCGCCAGCAGCTTGTCGGGGAACGAGCAGTACTTC.

This chain's CDR3 is CASSLPPRTSGRVTGELFF. The DNA of the CDR3 is TGTGCCAGCAGCTTGCCTCCTCGGACTAGCGGGAGAGTCACCGGGGAGCTGTTTTTT. The chain is built from TRBV5-4 and TRBJ2-2; 13 positions match TRBD2. The CDR3 totals 19 residues. The junction had 10 bases not matched to a gene; V was cut back by 1 base and J by 4 bases. CDR1 and CDR2 (germline): SGHNT, YYREEE (reference sequence).

V and J are TRBV6-1 and TRBJ2-1; 11 bases are shared with TRBD2. V was clipped by 2 bases and J by 2 bases; unmatched bases: 2. The germline V gene has CDR1 MNHNS and CDR2 SASEGT. The CDR3 is 16 residues long. Here the CDR3 DNA reads TGTGCCAGCAGTGAAACTAGCGGGAGACCCTACAATGAGCAGTTCTTC. This gives the protein CASSETSGRPYNEQFF.

V and J are TRBV19 and TRBJ1-1; D possibly corresponds to TRBD1 (5 bases). CDR1 and CDR2 from the germline V gene are LNHDA and SQIVND (reference sequence). V lost 5 bases and J 4 bases, leaving 11 bases between the germline ends. The CDR3 consists of 13 residues. The chain's CDR3 is CASSEGGGTEAFF. CDR3 nucleotides: TGTGCCAGTAGTGAGGGCGGGGGCACTGAAGCTTTCTTT. The full variable domain, completed using reference TRBV19 and TRBJ1-1, is DGGITQSPKYLFRKEGQNVTLSCEQNLNHDAMYWYRQDPGQGLRLIYYSQIVNDFQKGDIAEGYSVSREKKESFPLTVTSAQKNPTAFYLCASSEGGGTEAFFGQGTRLTVV.